The 7 T cell receptor beta chains presented below share a single source sample, sequenced in a study of T-cell memory formation after mild COVID-19. MiXCR was run by TCRdb on the 5' RACE reads, yielding one entry per CDR3 protein. Of hundreds of thousands of distinct CDR3 sequences in the sample, approximately 18% are singletons; the top ten hold around a fifth. Material: PBMCs or a T cell subset sorted from them (not recorded which). Every receptor here comes from a man in his late teens or twenties who had mild COVID-19 (a few samples of this study predate the infection). Cell type and time point are not known.

This clonotype was detected a few times. The V call is TRBV20-1, the J call TRBJ2-3, with TRBD1 matching over 9 bases. V shed 6 bases, J shed 3 bases, and the junction held 7 bases outside the gene matches. CDR1 and CDR2 (germline): DFQATT, SNEGSKA (reference sequence). This CDR3 spans 14 amino acids. The CDR3 protein is CSATRDRVTDTQYF. The CDR3 DNA is TGCAGTGCGACCCGGGACAGGGTTACAGATACGCAGTATTTT.

The rearrangement joins TRBV7-9 to TRBJ1-1; 8 positions match TRBD1. CDR1 is SEHNR, CDR2 FQNEAQ, per germline (reference sequence). The CDR3 is 16 residues long. J gave up 2 bases and V 4 bases, and 9 bases lay outside the gene matches. Written as DNA, the CDR3 is TGTGCCAGCAGCTCAACCCAGGGACAGGCCAACACTGAAGCTTTCTTT. This translates into CASSSTQGQANTEAFF.

The chain carries TRBV29-1 and TRBJ2-2; D remains unclear. The CDR3 sequence is 14 residues long. The germline V and J ends were trimmed by 0 bases and 1 base, with 6 bases remaining between them. CDR1 and CDR2 from the germline V gene are SQVTM and ANQGSEA. CDR3 coding DNA: TGCAGCGTTGAAGAGGGGATGAACACCGGGGAGCTGTTTTTT. Translated, it gives CSVEEGMNTGELFF.

In its sample, this clonotype was seen a few times. The V call is TRBV12-3 or TRBV12-4, the J call TRBJ2-7, with 7 positions matching TRBD2. The ends lost 6 bases at V and 3 bases at J; junction bases unmatched: 5. The CDR3 runs 13 residues. CDR3 protein: CASSPAGDYEQYV. The DNA of the CDR3 is TGTGCCAGCAGCCCTGCGGGGGACTACGAGCAGTACGTC.

The chain combines TRBV7-9 with TRBJ2-7, with a tentative D call TRBD1 (6 bases). The CDR3 has 14 residues. Per the germline V gene, CDR1 is SEHNR and CDR2 is FQNEAQ (reference sequence). Trimming removed 5 bases at V and 1 base at J, with 12 bases between. Here the CDR3 DNA reads TGTGCCAGCAGCCGTCAACAGGGATCCTACGAGCAGTACGTC. Its translation: CASSRQQGSYEQYV.

This clonotype showed up many times. A read error may account for a junction end that differs from germline. The chain links TRBV5-1 to TRBJ2-3, with D perhaps matching TRBD2 (5 bases). Germline CDR1 is SGHRS and CDR2 is YFSETQ. This CDR3 has 15 residues. Here the CDR3 reads CASSLGLARTDTQYF. The CDR3 DNA reads TGTGCCAGCAGCTTAGGTCTAGCACGCACAGATACGCAGTATTTT.

This rearrangement joins TRBV28 to TRBJ2-1; 14 nucleotides agree with TRBD2. The CDR3 spans 18 residues. Germline assignment: CDR1 MDHEN and CDR2 SYDVKM. Trimming took 6 bases from V and 4 from J; bases not matched to a gene: 11. The CDR3 reads CASSLGTSGRKSYNEQFF. CDR3 sequence (DNA): TGTGCCAGCAGCCTCGGGACTAGCGGGAGAAAGTCATACAATGAGCAGTTCTTC.